Below are 21 T cell receptor beta chains sequenced from a single sample in a study of regulatory T cells in long-lasting Graves disease. Libraries of TCR beta came from iRepertoire HTBI primers plus Arm-PCR of CDR3 regions. TCRdb called the multiplex PCR reads again in MiXCR, with one record for every CDR3 protein. The sample includes some 370,000 distinct CDR3 sequences, approximately 10% of them seen just once. Time point here: newly diagnosed GD, antithyroid drugs for less than 3 months. There was RNA extracted from PBMCs, and the TCR library was made from it. The same data also went into a second study, on T cells in Graves' hyperthyroidism and ophthalmopathy.

Specimen: peripheral blood mononuclear cells (PBMCs), collected at new diagnosis, from a patient treated with antithyroid drugs. Receptors were obtained from a woman between 18 and 29 years old with Graves disease.

Only a few counts were recorded for this clonotype. The rearrangement links TRBV7-8 to TRBJ1-5, with D uncertain. V lost 1 base and J lost 0, with 25 bases in between. The CDR3 is 21 residues long. Germline CDR1 and CDR2: SGHVS and FQNEAQ. CDR3 bases: TGTGCCAGCAGCTTAGGATCCCCGGTTGGGGAGGGAAGTTATAGCAATCAGCCCCAGCATTTT. Its translation: CASSLGSPVGEGSYSNQPQHF.

This clonotype has a count of ten or more. The chain combines TRBV2 with TRBJ2-5; no clear D. The length of the CDR3 is 13 residues. Per the germline V gene, CDR1 is SNHLY and CDR2 is FYNNEI. V gave up 4 bases and J gave up 1 base, with 7 bases separating them. CDR3 sequence: CASSVSFQETQYF. DNA of the CDR3: TGTGCCAGCAGTGTCTCCTTCCAAGAGACCCAGTACTTC.

This sequence joins TRBV29-1 and TRBJ2-3, with TRBD2 identical over 9 bases. This CDR3 is built from 16 residues. CDR1 is SQVTM and CDR2 is ANQGSEA in the germline V gene. V lost 7 bases and J lost 3; bases outside the gene matches: 14. This chain's CDR3 is CSARTLAGLGTDTQYF. The CDR3 region has the DNA TGCAGCGCACGTACCCTAGCGGGATTGGGGACAGATACGCAGTATTTT.

The chain links TRBV20-1 to TRBJ1-1, with 7 bases identical to TRBD1. The CDR3 runs to 17 residues. V lost 5 bases, J lost 0 bases, and 15 bases stayed unmatched. Looked up from germline, CDR1 is DFQATT and CDR2 is SNEGSKA (reference sequence). CDR3 sequence: CSALFIGGARMNTEAFF. CDR3 bases: TGCAGTGCTCTCTTTATAGGGGGCGCCCGGATGAACACTGAAGCTTTCTTT.

The chain recombines TRBV28 with TRBJ1-1, with D perhaps matching TRBD1 (6 bases). Germline-derived CDR1 and CDR2 are MDHEN and SYDVKM. Trimming stripped 3 bases from V and 7 bases from J, with 12 bases between. The CDR3 contains 13 residues. The CDR3 nucleotides read TGTGCCAGCAGTTTGAACCAGGGGCGTGAAGCTTTCTTT. This encodes CASSLNQGREAFF. The whole variable domain, filled in from reference TRBV28 and TRBJ1-1, reads DVKVTQSSRYLVKRTGEKVFLECVQDMDHENMFWYRQDPGLGLRLIYFSYDVKMKEKGDIPEGYSVSREKKERFSLILESASTNQTSMYLCASSLNQGREAFFGQGTRLTVV.

This clonotype has at least ten counts. The chain uses TRBV28 and TRBJ2-5; 7 bases match TRBD2. Germline V CDR1 and CDR2: MDHEN, SYDVKM. The V segment lost 6 bases and the J segment 5 bases; nucleotides outside the gene matches: 15. The CDR3 consists of 16 residues. The CDR3 coding sequence is TGTGCCAGCAGACGCCCGCCCGGGGGGTACAGGGAGACCCAGTACTTC. Its translation: CASRRPPGGYRETQYF.

Concerning this clonotype: This clone may be a read error of a much larger clone one base away. The chain is built from TRBV28 and TRBJ2-1, with a weak D call TRBD1 (5 bases). The germline V and J ends were trimmed by 7 bases and 0 bases, with 13 bases remaining between them. This CDR3 comprises 15 residues. Germline values: CDR1 MDHEN, CDR2 SYDVKM. CDR3 in DNA: TGTGCCAGCAATCGCCAGGGTGACTCCTACAATGAGCAGTTCTTC. The encoded protein is CASNRQGDSYNEQFF.

This clonotype was seen ten or more times. The rearrangement uses TRBV2 and TRBJ2-1; D is uncertain. This CDR3 has 11 residues. From germline, CDR1 is SNHLY and CDR2 FYNNEI. Between the trimmed V and J ends, which lost 7 bases and 11 bases, there was a span of 12 bases. CDR3 amino acids: CASITPRKQFF. DNA of the CDR3: TGTGCCAGCATCACCCCGAGAAAGCAGTTCTTC.

This clonotype was picked up one time. Germline is not matched at one junction end, which may reflect a read error. The J gene is TRBJ1-4, the V gene TRBV7-6; TRBD1 agrees at 7 bases. This CDR3 region has 15 residues. CDR1 is SGHVS, CDR2 FNYEAQ, per germline. CDR3 protein: CASSWGQSSVERLFF. CDR3 coding DNA: TGTGCCAGCAGCTGGGGACAGTCCTCTGTTGAAAGACTGTTTTTT.

This clonotype was seen repeatedly, ten times or more. The DNA for the CDR3 is TGTGCCAGCAGTGAATCTTGGGATGAGCAGTTCTTC. Its protein is CASSESWDEQFF. This chain joins TRBV2 and TRBJ2-1; no definite D call. This CDR3 region has 12 residues. V was pared by 2 bases and J by 8 bases, with 7 bases between. Germline lookup yields CDR1 SNHLY and CDR2 FYNNEI.

J is TRBJ2-1 and V is TRBV7-2; TRBD2 matches at 16 bases. V lost 4 bases and J lost 10; bases outside the gene matches: 7. The CDR3 spans 16 residues. Germline CDR1 and CDR2: SGHTA and FQGNSA. The DNA of the CDR3 is TGTGCCAGCAGCTGGGGACTAGCGGGAGGGCGATGGGAGCAGTTCTTC. Amino acid sequence: CASSWGLAGGRWEQFF.

This clonotype was recorded at least ten times. One end of the junction varies from germline; a read error may be responsible. The rearrangement joins TRBV11-2 to TRBJ1-1; TRBD1 agrees at 9 bases. Looked up from germline, CDR1 is SGHAT and CDR2 is FQNNGV. This CDR3 comprises 18 residues. In nucleotides, the CDR3 is TGCGCCAGCAGCCAAGATGGGGGACAGGGTTCCTGGGACACTGAAGCTTTCTTT. Its protein is CASSQDGGQGSWDTEAFF.

The V and J genes are TRBV19 and TRBJ2-1; D remains unclear. The CDR3 is made up of 14 amino acids. Looked up from germline, CDR1 is LNHDA and CDR2 is SQIVND (reference sequence). The CDR3 sequence is CAAPGQAPYNEQFF. The CDR3 DNA reads TGTGCTGCTCCCGGGCAGGCCCCGTACAATGAGCAGTTCTTC.

This clonotype has a handful of counts. One junction end disagrees with the germline gene, perhaps due to a read error. V is TRBV4-1 and J is TRBJ1-3; the match to TRBD1 covers 10 bases. From germline, CDR1 is MGHRA and CDR2 YSYEKL. The CDR3 length is 18 residues. The CDR3 DNA reads as TGCGCCAGCAGGCAAGCCGCGGACAGGGGGTTCTCTGGAAACACCATATATTTT. This gives the protein CASRQAADRGFSGNTIYF.

The table lists this clonotype with many counts. The chain is built from TRBV7-6 and TRBJ1-2; weak D call: TRBD1 (6 bases). Trimming shortened V by 2 bases and J by 8 bases, and 12 bases separated the two germline ends. CDR1 is SGHVS, CDR2 FNYEAQ, per germline. The CDR3 totals 13 residues. CDR3 bases: TGTGCCAGCAGCTTATCGGGGGCGGACGGCTACACCTTC. Translation: CASSLSGADGYTF.

This clonotype appeared many times. The chain links TRBV12-3 or TRBV12-4 to TRBJ2-7, with 8 bases matching TRBD2. This CDR3 contains 14 residues. After removal of 7 bases from V and 5 bases from J, the junction contained 10 bases not matched to a gene. CDR3 amino acids: CASNLSGEGHEQYF. The CDR3 DNA is TGTGCCAGCAACCTTAGCGGGGAGGGCCACGAGCAGTACTTC.

V gene TRBV3-1 combines with J gene TRBJ1-1, with D possibly matching TRBD1 (5 bases). V gave up 5 bases and J gave up 1 base, with 11 bases separating them. The CDR3 covers 14 residues. The germline gives CDR1 LGHDT, CDR2 YNNKEL (reference sequence). CDR3 nucleotide sequence: TGTGCCAGCAGCGTCCGACAGACGAACACTGAAGCTTTCTTT. Translation: CASSVRQTNTEAFF.

There are many counts of this clonotype. The chain uses TRBV2 and TRBJ1-6; TRBD1 matches at 7 bases. V was pared by 8 bases and J by 0 bases, with 7 bases of the junction left unmatched. This CDR3 spans 16 amino acids. CDR1 is SNHLY and CDR2 is FYNNEI in the germline V gene. The CDR3 DNA reads TGTGCCAGCGGACAGGAACCGAGCTCCTATAATTCACCCCTCCACTTT. It yields the protein CASGQEPSSYNSPLHF.

This clonotype was counted ten times or more. V gene TRBV12-3 or TRBV12-4 combines with J gene TRBJ1-1; tentatively, D is TRBD1 (6 bases). V lost 5 bases and J 4 bases, leaving 14 bases between the germline ends. CDR3 length equals 14 residues. The CDR3 coding sequence is TGTGCCAGCAGTACAATTCAGGGGAGCACTGAAGCTTTCTTT. Translated, it gives CASSTIQGSTEAFF.

V is TRBV25-1 and J is TRBJ1-1, with a possible D match to TRBD1 (6 bases). The V end was cut by 6 bases, the J end by 4 bases, with 12 bases between. In germline, CDR1 is MGHDK, CDR2 SYGVNS. This CDR3 region has 13 residues. This chain's CDR3 is CASSGGDITEAFF. The CDR3 coding sequence is TGTGCCAGCAGCGGTGGGGACATCACTGAAGCTTTCTTT. Filled out from reference TRBV25-1 and TRBJ1-1, the complete variable domain reads EADIYQTPRYLVIGTGKKITLECSQTMGHDKMYWYQQDPGMELHLIHYSYGVNSTEKGDLSSESTVSRIRTEHFPLTLESARPSHTSQYLCASSGGDITEAFFGQGTRLTVV.

The V gene is TRBV7-3, the J gene TRBJ2-2, with D perhaps matching TRBD2 (6 bases). Germline V gene data show CDR1 as SGHTA and CDR2 as FQGTGA. Trimming shortened V by 5 bases and J by 1 base, and 14 bases separated the two germline ends. This CDR3 comprises 16 residues. CDR3 in amino acids: CASSPWASVNTGELFF. CDR3 nucleotides: TGTGCCAGCAGCCCATGGGCTAGCGTGAACACCGGGGAGCTGTTTTTT.